This is a list of T cell receptor beta chains from one sample in a study of CD8 T cells in ankylosing spondylitis. TCRdb re-analysed the 5' RACE reads in MiXCR, keeping a single row per CDR3 protein. The table lists about 500,000 distinct CDR3 sequences, 5.3% of them singletons. The sample was blood, either unsorted or a sorted T cell fraction (not recorded which). Source of these receptors: a male donor with ankylosing spondylitis. Each CDR3 is given with its conserved first and last residue. D genes are given only for firm matches. Where a row states a size, it is once, few, many or the class of an expanded clone; other rows omit it.

TRBD1 - TRBJ1-2 TRBV29-1 CSVLTRDRPNYGYTF TGCAGCGTTTTAACGCGGGACAGGCCTAACTATGGCTACACCTTC
- many TRBJ1-1 TRBV6-1 CASGQLLDTEAFF TGTGCCAGCGGCCAGCTACTGGACACTGAAGCTTTCTTT
- many TRBJ2-3 TRBV2 CAVVSVTDTQYF TGTGCCGTCGTCTCCGTCACAGATACGCAGTATTTT
TRBD1 many TRBJ2-6 TRBV5-1 CASSLVMTGAGANVLTF TGCGCCAGCAGCTTGGTGATGACAGGGGCTGGGGCCAACGTCCTGACTTTC
- - TRBJ1-2 TRBV5-6 CASSTEPVGGYTF TGTGCCAGCAGCACCGAGCCCGTTGGTGGCTACACCTTC
- few TRBJ2-6 TRBV9 CASTREAGANVLTF TGTGCCAGCACCAGGGAGGCCGGGGCCAACGTCCTGACTTTC
TRBD1 once TRBJ2-6 TRBV4-3 CASSQFFPQGASSGANVLTF TGCGCCAGCAGCCAATTTTTCCCGCAGGGGGCCAGCTCTGGGGCCAACGTCCTGACTTTC
- many TRBJ2-7 TRBV7-8 CASSSRQPAYEQYF TGTGCCAGCAGCTCCCGACAGCCGGCCTACGAGCAGTACTTC
TRBD1 many TRBJ2-7 TRBV20-1 CSAPLDRVGEQYF TGCAGTGCCCCCTTGGACAGGGTTGGCGAGCAGTACTTC
- many TRBJ2-7 TRBV6-5 CASSYISPSAEQYF TGTGCCAGCAGTTATATCTCCCCCTCGGCCGAGCAGTACTTC
- few TRBJ2-5 TRBV18 CASSHLSAQETQYF TGTGCCAGCTCCCACCTATCGGCCCAAGAGACCCAGTACTTC
TRBD1 - TRBJ1-2 TRBV19 CATRQGASYGYTF TGTGCCACCAGGCAGGGGGCAAGTTATGGCTACACCTTC
TRBD2 many TRBJ2-1 TRBV9 CASSDSGSPYNEQFF TGTGCCAGCAGTGATAGCGGGAGTCCCTACAATGAGCAGTTCTTC
- many TRBJ1-5 TRBV27 CASSLFVGTNQPQHF TGTGCCAGCAGTTTATTTGTAGGGACCAATCAGCCCCAGCATTTT
- few TRBJ2-1 TRBV5-4 CASSPGGGGSSYNEQFF TGTGCCAGCAGCCCGGGGGGAGGGGGAAGCTCCTACAATGAGCAGTTCTTC
TRBD2 many TRBJ2-3 TRBV10-3 CAISRLAGGSTDTQYF TGTGCCATCAGCCGACTAGCGGGAGGGAGCACAGATACGCAGTATTTT
- many TRBJ1-3 TRBV20-1 CSASSGNTIYF TGCAGTGCTAGTTCCGGAAACACCATATATTTT
- many TRBJ1-1 TRBV7-2 CASSLVGTGGTEAFF TGTGCCAGCAGCTTAGTTGGGACTGGGGGCACTGAAGCTTTCTTT
TRBD2 many TRBJ2-7 TRBV20-1 CSARARGRSYSYEQYF TGCAGTGCTAGAGCCCGCGGGAGGTCCTACTCCTACGAGCAGTACTTC
- many TRBJ2-5 TRBV12-3/TRBV12-4 CASSLQGLETQYF TGTGCCAGCAGTTTGCAGGGTTTAGAGACCCAGTACTTC
- - TRBJ2-5 TRBV20-1 CSAGQMWETQYF TGCAGTGCGGGGCAGATGTGGGAGACCCAGTACTTC
- many TRBJ1-4 TRBV6-5 CASSYSQASEKLFF TGTGCCAGCAGTTACTCGCAGGCCAGTGAAAAACTGTTTTTT
- many TRBJ2-7 TRBV18 CASSPTRLSYEQYF TGTGCCAGCTCACCAACCCGACTATCCTACGAGCAGTACTTC
TRBD2 many TRBJ2-1 TRBV4-2 CASSQEGLAGVLAGYNEQFF TGTGCCAGCAGCCAAGAGGGGCTAGCGGGAGTGTTAGCAGGGTACAATGAGCAGTTCTTC
- many TRBJ1-4 TRBV7-9 CASSLIQGESEKLFF TGTGCCAGCAGCTTAATCCAGGGTGAGAGTGAAAAACTGTTTTTT
TRBD1 many TRBJ2-7 TRBV7-2 CASSLGDRPEQYF TGTGCCAGCAGCTTAGGGGACAGGCCCGAGCAGTACTTC
TRBD1 many TRBJ1-2 TRBV29-1 CSARILQQGGYTF TGCAGCGCTAGAATACTCCAACAGGGGGGCTACACCTTC
- few TRBJ1-4 TRBV20-1 CSARWEGGEKLFF TGCAGTGCCAGGTGGGAGGGAGGTGAAAAACTGTTTTTT
- few TRBJ2-7 TRBV7-2 CASSLFRGIYEQYF TGTGCCAGCAGCTTATTCCGGGGGATCTACGAGCAGTACTTC
- many TRBJ2-2 TRBV12-3/TRBV12-4 CASSPQYGTPNTGELFF TGTGCCAGCAGCCCCCAGTACGGGACCCCGAATACCGGGGAGCTGTTTTTT
- - TRBJ2-2 TRBV5-1 CASRQLRDTNTGELFF TGCGCCAGCAGACAACTTCGGGACACAAACACCGGGGAGCTGTTTTTT
- many TRBJ1-1 TRBV5-1 CASSGMRGSTEAFF TGCGCCAGCAGCGGCATGAGGGGGAGCACTGAAGCTTTCTTT
- many TRBJ2-7 TRBV27 CASSLSAGAQLYEQYF TGTGCCAGCAGTTTATCGGCGGGGGCCCAATTGTACGAGCAGTACTTC
- many TRBJ1-1 TRBV20-1 CSASYRPGTEAFF TGCAGTGCTAGTTACCGGCCGGGCACTGAAGCTTTCTTT
- few TRBJ2-1 TRBV20-1 CSAFSGYYNEQFF TGCAGTGCTTTTAGCGGCTACTACAATGAGCAGTTCTTC
- many TRBJ1-1 TRBV6-2/TRBV6-3 CASRDPRGGLYGTEAFF TGTGCCAGCAGGGACCCAAGGGGGGGTCTCTACGGCACTGAAGCTTTCTTT
- many TRBJ1-2 TRBV29-1 CSVEGDPDSRTIGYTF TGCAGCGTTGAAGGAGACCCTGACTCTAGGACTATAGGCTACACCTTC
TRBD1 many TRBJ2-7 TRBV10-3 CAIEEDRTSYEQYF TGTGCCATCGAGGAGGACAGGACCTCCTACGAGCAGTACTTC
- many TRBJ2-1 TRBV18 CASSLTGRSGEQFF TGTGCCAGCTCACTCACGGGCCGGTCGGGTGAGCAGTTCTTC
TRBD1 - TRBJ1-4 TRBV3-1 CASSRGQGALFF TGTGCCAGCAGCCGGGGACAGGGTGCACTGTTTTTT
- many TRBJ1-2 TRBV3-1 CASSLAGVDGYTF TGTGCCAGCAGCCTCGCAGGGGTGGATGGCTACACCTTC
TRBD2 many TRBJ2-1 TRBV7-9 CASSHIAGGPSNEQFF TGTGCCAGCAGCCATATAGCGGGAGGGCCTTCCAATGAGCAGTTCTTC
- - TRBJ1-1 TRBV24-1 CATSDRINTEAFF TGTGCCACCAGTGACAGGATTAACACTGAAGCTTTCTTT